Sequencing of this T cell receptor (beta chain) was carried out in a study of cytomegalovirus exposure and HLA in healthy donors. Study in general: Earlier findings included 117 million unique TCR beta sequences obtained from 150 million to 200 million T cells. Around 80 million unique TCR sequences came from HLA-typed donors in an early release. Falling in the Caucasian-associated ancestry cluster were about 82% of under 450 genotyped donors.

The V segment lost 9 bases and the J segment 6 bases; nucleotides outside the gene matches: 4. Germline V gene lookup returns CDR1 SNHLY and CDR2 FYNNEI. The CDR3 loop spans 11 amino acids. Study-wide results and limits: Later analysis identified about 17,000 TCR beta sequences associated with HLA alleles, using a false discovery rate threshold of 0.05.

A remark on this clone: Its matching antigen is unknown.

It was with 60 Vbeta and 13 Jbeta primers that the PCR ran. Data came from immunoSEQ multiplex PCR; TCRdb stores just in-frame clones and leaves some out. The data hold more than 110,000 clones, with 77% observed a single time. The chain links TRBV2 to TRBJ1-1; 7 bases map to TRBD1. The TCR comes from a woman between 45 and 65 years old in good health and CMV-seronegative. Sequenced material: PBMCs. The DNA of the CDR3 is TGTGCCAGTCGACAGGGCTCTGAAGCTTTCTTT. Its protein is CASRQGSEAFF. The entire variable domain, with the rest obtained from reference TRBV2 and TRBJ1-1, is as follows: EPEVTQTPSHQVTQMGQEVILRCVPISNHLYFYWYRQILGQKVEFLVSFYNNEISEKSEIFDDQFSVERPDGSNFTLKIRSTKLEDSAMYFCASRQGSEAFFGQGTRLTVV.